The 15 T cell receptor beta chains below come from one sample, sequenced in a study of shared clonotypes between healthy human individuals. Clones were read by immunoSEQ multiplex PCR, and TCRdb kept only the in-frame ones, dropping some. The table records 2 million to 2.5 million clones, around 93% of them present only once. The material sequenced was naive CD4+ T cells from PBMCs. Subset denoted: CD45RA+ positively selected. These receptor sequences come from a man between 18 and 29 years old in good health. Some clones in this sample may be carry-over from other donors' samples.

J is TRBJ2-3 and V is TRBV7-2; D may be TRBD2 (6 bases). The CDR3 sequence is 16 residues long. The germline gives CDR1 SGHTA, CDR2 FQGNSA. Trimming left V 1 base short and J 2 bases short, with 13 bases between. The CDR3 is CASSLESWTTTDTQYF. CDR3 bases: TGTGCCAGCAGCTTAGAGTCCTGGACTACCACAGATACGCAGTATTTT.

This clone was detected only a few times. The CDR3 sequence is CASKRSSIPEKLFF. CDR3 nucleotides: TGTGCCAGCAAAAGAAGTTCAATTCCTGAAAAACTGTTTTTT. V usage is TRBV27 and J usage is TRBJ1-4; unclear D gene. V lost 7 bases to trimming and J lost 7 bases, with 16 bases between them. CDR3 length equals 14 residues. Per germline, CDR1 MNHEY and CDR2 SMNVEV (reference sequence).

The chain recombines TRBV9 with TRBJ2-3, with 7 nucleotides matching TRBD2. This CDR3 spans 15 amino acids. V lost 5 bases and J lost 4; bases outside the gene matches: 10. Germline V gene sequence: CDR1 SGDLS, CDR2 YYNGEE. CDR3 sequence: CASRGGGSTADTQYF. The CDR3 DNA is TGTGCCAGCAGAGGTGGCGGGAGTACCGCAGATACGCAGTATTTT. The full variable domain, rest sourced from reference TRBV9 and TRBJ2-3, is DSGVTQTPKHLITATGQRVTLRCSPRSGDLSVYWYQQSLDQGLQFLIQYYNGEERAKGNILERFSAQQFPDLHSELNLSSLELGDSALYFCASRGGGSTADTQYFGPGTRLTVL.

The chain recombines TRBV18 with TRBJ1-5, with unresolved D. V was pared by 6 bases and J by 2 bases, with 17 bases between. This CDR3 is 16 amino acids long. The germline V gene has CDR1 KGHSH and CDR2 LQKENI. The CDR3, as DNA: TGTGCCAGCTCCCAACCCGAGGGATTGGGCAATCAGCCCCAGCATTTT. Translation: CASSQPEGLGNQPQHF.

CDR3 in amino acids: CASSQRQQGLAQYF. The CDR3 DNA reads TGTGCCAGCAGCCAGAGACAACAGGGTTTGGCGCAGTACTTC. The chain has TRBV6-1 and TRBJ2-7; D might be TRBD1 (6 bases). V lost 6 bases and J 9 bases, leaving 21 bases between the germline ends. Per the germline V gene, CDR1 is MNHNS and CDR2 is SASEGT. CDR3 size: 14 residues.

This clone was counted once. The chain carries TRBV5-4 and TRBJ2-5; D is unclear. Per germline, CDR1 SGHNT and CDR2 YYREEE (reference sequence). V was pared by 0 bases and J by 1 base, with 7 bases between. The length of the CDR3 is 14 residues. CDR3 bases: TGTGCCAGCAGCTTGGGACGGGTCCAAGAGACCCAGTACTTC. It is translated as CASSLGRVQETQYF.

In the case of this clone: The same CDR3 arises from other DNA sequences in this sample as well. The J gene is TRBJ2-7, the V gene TRBV2, with 10 bases identical to TRBD2. Per the germline V gene, CDR1 is SNHLY and CDR2 is FYNNEI. V shed 6 bases, J shed 2 bases, and the junction held 4 bases outside the gene matches. The CDR3 length is 14 residues. CDR3 in amino acids: CASRDLAGAYEQYF. Here the CDR3 DNA reads TGTGCCAGCAGAGATCTAGCGGGAGCCTACGAGCAGTACTTC.

Note on this clone: Other DNA sequences of this sample code for an identical CDR3. The rearrangement joins TRBV5-4 to TRBJ2-3; 9 nucleotides align to TRBD2. Per the germline V gene, CDR1 is SGHNT and CDR2 is YYREEE (reference sequence). CDR3 length: 16 amino acids. Trimming cost V 2 bases and J 2 bases; bases outside gene matches: 6. CDR3 bases: TGTGCCAGCAGCTTAGGGCTAGCGGGACCCACAGATACGCAGTATTTT. It is translated as CASSLGLAGPTDTQYF.

CDR3 coding DNA: TGCGCCAGCAGCGTCACCCTAGCCGTCAATGAGCAGTTCTTC. Residues: CASSVTLAVNEQFF. This chain links TRBV5-1 with TRBJ2-1; weak D call: TRBD2 (5 bases). Trimming took off 4 bases at V and 6 bases at J, with 14 bases between the two ends. CDR3 size: 14 residues. Germline values: CDR1 SGHRS, CDR2 YFSETQ.

The chain joins TRBV4-2 to TRBJ2-3, with 8 bases aligning to TRBD2. Germline trimming cut 3 bases from V and 6 bases from J; bases unmatched to any gene: 11. Per germline, CDR1 LGHNA and CDR2 YNFKEQ. The CDR3 is made up of 16 amino acids. As DNA, the CDR3 is TGTGCCAGCAGCCAGGCAATTAGCGGGGCCGTCGATACGCAGTATTTT. Translated: CASSQAISGAVDTQYF.

V gene TRBV10-3 combines with J gene TRBJ2-3, with TRBD2 identical over 12 bases. The CDR3 has 17 amino acids. J gave up 1 base and V 2 bases, and 4 bases lay outside the gene matches. From germline, CDR1 is ENHRY and CDR2 SYGVKD. The CDR3 region is CAISEPRLAGGTDTQYF. CDR3 sequence (DNA): TGTGCCATCAGTGAGCCTCGACTAGCGGGAGGCACAGATACGCAGTATTTT.

The chain recombines TRBV5-1 with TRBJ2-5; 12 bases fit TRBD2. CDR3 length equals 14 residues. The V gene end was trimmed by 4 bases and the J gene end by 5 bases; junction bases not matched to a gene: 3. Per the germline V gene, CDR1 is SGHRS and CDR2 is YFSETQ. The CDR3: CASSRTSGEETQYF. The CDR3 DNA follows: TGCGCCAGCAGCCGGACTAGCGGGGAGGAGACCCAGTACTTC.

V gene TRBV6-6 combines with J gene TRBJ2-5, with 16 positions matching TRBD2. Germline V lookup: CDR1 MNHNY, CDR2 SVGAGI (reference sequence). The J segment lost 5 bases and the V segment lost 5 bases, leaving 5 bases of the junction unmatched. The CDR3 extends over 16 amino acids. CDR3 in amino acids: CASSGTSGRVGETQYF. CDR3 nucleotide sequence: TGTGCCAGCAGTGGGACTAGCGGGAGGGTAGGGGAGACCCAGTACTTC.

In the case of this clone: The same CDR3 can be traced to other DNA sequences in this sample. The chain carries TRBV19 and TRBJ2-3; D remains unclear. This CDR3 comprises 14 residues. The germline CDR1 and CDR2 sequences are LNHDA and SQIVND (reference sequence). The germline V and J ends were trimmed by 3 bases and 3 bases, with 10 bases remaining between them. CDR3 amino acids: CASSIGRSTDTQYF. CDR3 in DNA: TGTGCCAGTAGTATCGGACGGTCGACAGATACGCAGTATTTT.

The chain carries TRBV7-2 and TRBJ1-4; D may be TRBD1 (6 bases). Trimming stripped 5 bases from V and 1 base from J, with 11 bases between. Germline values: CDR1 SGHTA, CDR2 FQGNSA. The CDR3 has 15 amino acids. This CDR3 reads CASSIEGVTNEKLFF. The CDR3, as DNA: TGTGCCAGCAGCATAGAGGGGGTAACTAATGAAAAACTGTTTTTT.